This T cell receptor (beta chain) was found in a study of blood T cell repertoires in COVID-19 (dated by TCRdb to about 2020). General notes on the study: Samples covering the acute and convalescent phases of COVID-19 were provided by collaborators in the United States, Italy and Spain. The material from the prospective study consisted of cDNA or gDNA derived from T cells, B-cell-depleted T cells, or PBMCs. Subjects who had been exposed to COVID-19, were actively infected with it, or had recovered from it provided the deeply sampled blood TCRbeta repertoires that made up the dataset. The repertoires were released in a freely available public database meant as a resource for research on the immune response to SARS-CoV-2. The samples were drawn from the first 160 participants of the ongoing ImmuneRACE study and from 950 to 1,500 subjects provided by 6 global collaborators. Nearly every sample came with metadata listing a de-identified subject ID, COVID-19 status, age in years and sex. Where HLA class I and class II types were available, the types were taken from metadata supplied by the sample provider, not from assay-based typing. Overall study results and their limits: How much clinical and demographic metadata was included differed by source and by participant, and the metadata was provided uncurated.

Collaborating institutions collected whole blood in K2EDTA tubes following their own protocols. For TCRbeta analysis, collaborators shipped samples in one of three forms: frozen whole blood, isolated PBMCs, or DNA extracted from either of those sample types. Details on this clone: What antigen it recognizes has not been identified. Base quality data are lacking; no much larger clone is found one base away.

The immunoSEQ Assay, a bias-controlled multiplex PCR, was used to amplify TCRbeta CDR3 regions from genomic DNA. The original pipeline was this. The number of nucleated cells in each sample was estimated from the amplification of reference gene primers within the assay. Sequence reads were collapsed and filtered to measure the absolute abundance of every unique TCRbeta CDR3 rearrangement. For each sample, productive Simpson clonality was calculated by taking the square root of Simpson's diversity index across productive rearrangements. TCRdb limited this immuneACCESS table to in-frame rearrangements with V and J called. A share of clones is missing; checked studies link under half to unresolved V genes, and the rest is unexplained. From that table come the V and J calls and clone size; the DNA was used to work out D and trimming. For this sample there are some 65,000 clones; about 91% appear just once. Approximately 17% of the sample is in the top ten clones.

This TCR derives from a woman of 80 years or more with active COVID-19. The specimen sequenced was peripheral blood.

The CDR3 protein is CASSIAGRGDTQYF. DNA sequence: TGTGCCAGTAGTATCGCAGGGCGTGGAGATACGCAGTATTTT. The rearranged chain carries TRBV19 and TRBJ2-3, with TRBD1 as a weak D call on 5 bases. CDR1 LNHDA and CDR2 SQIVND were looked up in the germline V gene (reference sequence). Trimming at the junction amounts to 3 bases on V and 5 bases on J, and the germline ends lie 12 bases apart. There are 14 amino acids in the CDR3, from cysteine to phenylalanine inclusive. This entry keeps only the CDR3 DNA: 42 bases, framed from base 1.